This T cell receptor (beta chain) emerged from a study of blood T cells in healthy people across ages. A J-beta primer mix and a sample-barcoded 5' primer were used in a second PCR of about 7 to 12 cycles. TCRdb called the 5' RACE reads again in MiXCR, with one record for every CDR3 protein. This sample has 1.5 million to 2 million distinct CDR3 sequences; 30% to 35% occur once, and the top ten carry approximately 10%. Peripheral blood was drawn, approximately 9.7 milliliters per donor. Germline lookup yields CDR1 SNHLY and CDR2 FYNNEI. V dropped 4 bases and J dropped 2 bases, with 12 bases sitting between them. CDR3 size: 14 residues. This clonotype has just a few counts.

The chain links TRBV2 to TRBJ2-7; possibly TRBD1 for D (6 bases). Material for sequencing was blood. The receptor was derived from a woman aged 25 to 39 in good health. CDR3: CASSAGTFTYEQYF. The CDR3 DNA sequence: TGTGCCAGCAGTGCCGGGACATTCACCTACGAGCAGTACTTC.